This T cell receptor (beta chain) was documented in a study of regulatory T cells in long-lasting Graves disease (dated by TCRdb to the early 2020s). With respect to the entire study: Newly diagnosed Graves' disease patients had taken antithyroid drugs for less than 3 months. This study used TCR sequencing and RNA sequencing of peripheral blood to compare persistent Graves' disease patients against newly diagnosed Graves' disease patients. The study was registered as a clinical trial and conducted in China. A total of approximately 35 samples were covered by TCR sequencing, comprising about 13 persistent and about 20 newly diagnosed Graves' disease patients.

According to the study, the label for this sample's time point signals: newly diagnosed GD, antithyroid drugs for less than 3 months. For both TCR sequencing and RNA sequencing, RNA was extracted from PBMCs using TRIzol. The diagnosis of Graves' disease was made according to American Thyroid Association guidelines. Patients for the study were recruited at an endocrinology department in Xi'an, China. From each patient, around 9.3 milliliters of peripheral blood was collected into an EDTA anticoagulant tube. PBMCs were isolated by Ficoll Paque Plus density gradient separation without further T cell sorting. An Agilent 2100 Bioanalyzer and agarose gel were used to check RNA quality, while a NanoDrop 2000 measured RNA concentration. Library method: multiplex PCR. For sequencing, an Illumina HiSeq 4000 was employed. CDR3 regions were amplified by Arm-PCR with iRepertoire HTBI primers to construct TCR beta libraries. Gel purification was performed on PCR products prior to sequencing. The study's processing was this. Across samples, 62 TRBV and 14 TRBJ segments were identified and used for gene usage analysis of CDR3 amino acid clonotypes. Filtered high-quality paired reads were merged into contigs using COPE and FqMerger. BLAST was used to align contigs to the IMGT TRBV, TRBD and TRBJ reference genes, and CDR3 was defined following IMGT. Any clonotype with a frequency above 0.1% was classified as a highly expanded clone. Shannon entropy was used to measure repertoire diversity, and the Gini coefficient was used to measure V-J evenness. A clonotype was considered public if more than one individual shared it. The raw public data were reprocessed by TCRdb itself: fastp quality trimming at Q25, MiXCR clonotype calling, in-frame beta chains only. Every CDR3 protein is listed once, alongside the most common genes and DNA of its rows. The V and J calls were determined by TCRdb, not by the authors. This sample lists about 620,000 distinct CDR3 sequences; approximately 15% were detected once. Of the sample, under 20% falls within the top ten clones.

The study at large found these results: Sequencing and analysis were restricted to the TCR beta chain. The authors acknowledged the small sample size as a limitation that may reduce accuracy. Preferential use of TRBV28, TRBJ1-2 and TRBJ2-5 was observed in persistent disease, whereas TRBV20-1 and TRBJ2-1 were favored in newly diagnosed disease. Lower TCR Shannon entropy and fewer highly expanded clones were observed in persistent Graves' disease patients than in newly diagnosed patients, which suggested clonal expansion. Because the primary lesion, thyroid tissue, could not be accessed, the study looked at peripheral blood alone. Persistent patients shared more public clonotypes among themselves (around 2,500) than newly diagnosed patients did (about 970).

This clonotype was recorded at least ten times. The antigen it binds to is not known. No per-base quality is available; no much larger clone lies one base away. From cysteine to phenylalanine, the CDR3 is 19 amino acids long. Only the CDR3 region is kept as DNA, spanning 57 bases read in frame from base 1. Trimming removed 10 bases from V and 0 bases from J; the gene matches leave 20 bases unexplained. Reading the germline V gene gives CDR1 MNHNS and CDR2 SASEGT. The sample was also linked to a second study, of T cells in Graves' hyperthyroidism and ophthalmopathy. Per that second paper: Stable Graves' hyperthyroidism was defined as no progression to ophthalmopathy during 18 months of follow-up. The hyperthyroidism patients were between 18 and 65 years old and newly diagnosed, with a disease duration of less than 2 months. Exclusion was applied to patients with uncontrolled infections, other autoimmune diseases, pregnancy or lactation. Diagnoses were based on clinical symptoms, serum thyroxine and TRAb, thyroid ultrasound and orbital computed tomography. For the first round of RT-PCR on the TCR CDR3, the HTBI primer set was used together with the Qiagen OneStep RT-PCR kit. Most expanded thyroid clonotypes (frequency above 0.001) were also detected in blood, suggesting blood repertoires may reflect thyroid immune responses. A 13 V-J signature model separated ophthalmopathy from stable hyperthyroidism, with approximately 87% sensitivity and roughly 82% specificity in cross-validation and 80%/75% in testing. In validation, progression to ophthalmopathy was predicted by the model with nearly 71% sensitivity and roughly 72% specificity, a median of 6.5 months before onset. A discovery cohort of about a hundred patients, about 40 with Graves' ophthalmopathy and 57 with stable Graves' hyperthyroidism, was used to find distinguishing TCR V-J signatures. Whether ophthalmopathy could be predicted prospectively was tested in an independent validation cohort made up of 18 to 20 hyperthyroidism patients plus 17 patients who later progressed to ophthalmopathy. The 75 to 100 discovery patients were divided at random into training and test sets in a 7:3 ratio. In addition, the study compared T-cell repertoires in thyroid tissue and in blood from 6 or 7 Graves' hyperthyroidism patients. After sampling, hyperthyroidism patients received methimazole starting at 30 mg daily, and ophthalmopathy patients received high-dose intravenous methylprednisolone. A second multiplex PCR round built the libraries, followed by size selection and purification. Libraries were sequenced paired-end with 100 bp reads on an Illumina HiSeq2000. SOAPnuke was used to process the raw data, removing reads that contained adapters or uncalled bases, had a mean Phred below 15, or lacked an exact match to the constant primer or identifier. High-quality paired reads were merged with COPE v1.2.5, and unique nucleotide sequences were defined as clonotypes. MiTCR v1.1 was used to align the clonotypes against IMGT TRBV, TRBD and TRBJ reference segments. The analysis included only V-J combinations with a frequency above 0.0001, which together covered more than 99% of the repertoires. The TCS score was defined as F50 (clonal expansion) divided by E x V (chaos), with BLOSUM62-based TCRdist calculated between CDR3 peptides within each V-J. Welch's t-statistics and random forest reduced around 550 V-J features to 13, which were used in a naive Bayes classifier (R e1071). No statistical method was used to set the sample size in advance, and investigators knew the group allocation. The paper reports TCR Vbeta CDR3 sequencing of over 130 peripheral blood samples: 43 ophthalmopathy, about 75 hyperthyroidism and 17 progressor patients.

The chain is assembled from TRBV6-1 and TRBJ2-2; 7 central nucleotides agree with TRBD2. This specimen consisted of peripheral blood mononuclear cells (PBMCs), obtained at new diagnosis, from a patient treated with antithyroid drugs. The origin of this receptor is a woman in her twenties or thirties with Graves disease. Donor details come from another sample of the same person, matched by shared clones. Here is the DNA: TGTGCCACCCAGAACGGAGTACGGAGAAGCGGGGCGAACACCGGGGAGCTGTTTTTT. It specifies CATQNGVRRSGANTGELFF.